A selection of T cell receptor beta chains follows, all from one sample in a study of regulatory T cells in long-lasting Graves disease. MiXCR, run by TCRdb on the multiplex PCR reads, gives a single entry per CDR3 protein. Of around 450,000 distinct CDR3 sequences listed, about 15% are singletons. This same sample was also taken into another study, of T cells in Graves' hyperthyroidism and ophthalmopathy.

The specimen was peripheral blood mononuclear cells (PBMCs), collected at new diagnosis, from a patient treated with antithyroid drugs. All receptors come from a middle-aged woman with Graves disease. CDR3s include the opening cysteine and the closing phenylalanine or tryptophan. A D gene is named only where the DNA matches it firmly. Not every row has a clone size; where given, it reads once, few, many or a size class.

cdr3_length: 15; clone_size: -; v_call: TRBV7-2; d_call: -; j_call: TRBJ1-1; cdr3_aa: CASSPHGGLNTEAFF; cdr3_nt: TGTGCCAGCAGCCCGCACGGGGGGTTGAACACTGAAGCTTTCTTT
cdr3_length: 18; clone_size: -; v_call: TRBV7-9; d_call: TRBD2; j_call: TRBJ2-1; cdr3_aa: CASSQTSGRASTSNEQFF; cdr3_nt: TGTGCCAGCAGCCAAACTAGCGGGAGGGCCTCGACTAGCAATGAGCAGTTCTTC
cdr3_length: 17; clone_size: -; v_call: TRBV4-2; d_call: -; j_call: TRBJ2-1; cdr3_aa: CASSQAERPGAYNEQFF; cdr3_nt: TGTGCCAGCAGCCAAGCTGAGCGCCCGGGGGCCTACAATGAGCAGTTCTTC
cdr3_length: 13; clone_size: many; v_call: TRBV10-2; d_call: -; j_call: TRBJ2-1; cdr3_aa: CASSGRELNEQFF; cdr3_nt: TGCGCCAGCAGTGGACGGGAACTGAATGAGCAGTTCTTC
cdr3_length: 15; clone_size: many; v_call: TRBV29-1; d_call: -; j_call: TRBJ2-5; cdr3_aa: CSVVGRSGNQETQYF; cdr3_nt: TGCAGCGTTGTAGGTCGAAGCGGAAACCAAGAGACCCAGTACTTC
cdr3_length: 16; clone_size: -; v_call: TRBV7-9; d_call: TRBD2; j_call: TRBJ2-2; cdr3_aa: CASSPPTSVGTGELFF; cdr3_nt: TGTGCCAGCAGCCCACCGACTAGCGTAGGCACCGGGGAGCTGTTTTTT
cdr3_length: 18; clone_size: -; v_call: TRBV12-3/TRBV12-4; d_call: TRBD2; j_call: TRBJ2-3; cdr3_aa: CASSFRPTSGRSADTQYF; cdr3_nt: TGTGCCAGCAGCTTTAGGCCGACTAGCGGGAGATCGGCAGATACGCAGTATTTT
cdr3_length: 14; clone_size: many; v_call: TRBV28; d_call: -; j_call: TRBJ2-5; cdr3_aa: CASRFSKWEVTQYF; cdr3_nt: TGTGCCAGCAGGTTTAGCAAGTGGGAAGTGACCCAGTACTTC
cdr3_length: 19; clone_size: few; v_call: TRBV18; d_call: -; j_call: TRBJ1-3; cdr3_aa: CASSLDGGVLYNSGNTIYF; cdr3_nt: TGTGCCAGCTCACTCGACGGGGGCGTTCTATATAACTCTGGAAACACCATATATTTT
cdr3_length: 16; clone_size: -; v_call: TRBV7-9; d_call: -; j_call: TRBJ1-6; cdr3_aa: CASSLTRGRFNSPLHF; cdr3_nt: TGTGCCAGCAGCTTAACGCGGGGACGGTTTAATTCACCCCTCCACTTT
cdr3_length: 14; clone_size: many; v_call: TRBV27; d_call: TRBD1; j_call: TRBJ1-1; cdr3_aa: CASSLWTGSTEAFF; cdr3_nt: TGTGCCAGCAGTTTATGGACAGGGTCCACTGAAGCTTTCTTT
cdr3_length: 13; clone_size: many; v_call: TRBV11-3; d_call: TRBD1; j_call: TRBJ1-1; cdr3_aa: CASSFGQGFEAFF; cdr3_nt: TGTGCCAGCAGCTTCGGACAGGGCTTTGAAGCTTTCTTT
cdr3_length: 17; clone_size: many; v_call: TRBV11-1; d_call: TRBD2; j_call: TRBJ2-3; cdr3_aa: CASSLTSSGRGEDTQYF; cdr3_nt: TGTGCCAGCAGCTTAACGTCGAGCGGGAGAGGGGAAGATACGCAGTATTTT
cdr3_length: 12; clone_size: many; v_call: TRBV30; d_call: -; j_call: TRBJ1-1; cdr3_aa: CAWASENTEAFF; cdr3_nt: TGTGCCTGGGCCAGTGAGAACACTGAAGCTTTCTTT
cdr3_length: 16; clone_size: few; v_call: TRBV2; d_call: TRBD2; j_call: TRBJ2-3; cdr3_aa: CASTSETSGSTDTQYF; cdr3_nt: TGTGCCAGCACTTCCGAGACTAGCGGGAGCACAGATACGCAGTATTTT
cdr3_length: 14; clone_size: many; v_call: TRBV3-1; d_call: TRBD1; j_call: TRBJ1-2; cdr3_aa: CASSQGQGAYGYTF; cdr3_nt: TGTGCCAGCAGCCAAGGACAGGGGGCTTACGGCTACACCTTC
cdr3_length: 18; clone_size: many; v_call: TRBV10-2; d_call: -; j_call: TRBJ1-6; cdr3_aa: CASSESGLGSSYNSPLHF; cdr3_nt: TGCGCCAGCAGTGAGTCGGGTTTAGGGAGCTCCTATAATTCACCCCTCCACTTT
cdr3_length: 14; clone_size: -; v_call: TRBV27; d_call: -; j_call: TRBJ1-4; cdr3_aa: CASSDIITMKNCFF; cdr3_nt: -
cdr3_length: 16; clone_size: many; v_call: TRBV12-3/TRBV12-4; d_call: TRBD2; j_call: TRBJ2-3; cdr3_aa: CASTQGWRRELDTQYF; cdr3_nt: TGTGCCAGCACCCAAGGGTGGCGGCGGGAGTTAGATACGCAGTATTTT
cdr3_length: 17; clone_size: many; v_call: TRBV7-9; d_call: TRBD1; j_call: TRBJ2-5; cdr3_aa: CASSLGVAGQGFVTQYF; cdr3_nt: TGTGCCAGCAGCTTAGGAGTTGCGGGACAGGGGTTTGTGACCCAGTACTTC
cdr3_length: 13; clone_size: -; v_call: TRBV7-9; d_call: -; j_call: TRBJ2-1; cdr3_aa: CASSPPGRSEQFF; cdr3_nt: TGTGCCAGCAGCCCTCCAGGGAGGAGTGAGCAGTTCTTC
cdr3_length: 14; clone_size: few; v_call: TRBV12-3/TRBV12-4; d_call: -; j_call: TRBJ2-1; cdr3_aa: CASSLMGVYNVQFF; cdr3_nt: TGTGCCAGCAGTTTAATGGGTGTTTACAATGTGCAGTTCTTC
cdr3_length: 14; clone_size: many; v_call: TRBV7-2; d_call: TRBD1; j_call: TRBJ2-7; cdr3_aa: CASSSWTGSGEQYF; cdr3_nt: TGTGCCAGCAGCTCTTGGACAGGCTCCGGCGAGCAGTACTTC
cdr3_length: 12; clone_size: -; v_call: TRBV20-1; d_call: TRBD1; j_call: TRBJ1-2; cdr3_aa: CSARGGDYGYTF; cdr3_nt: TGCAGTGCGAGAGGGGGCGACTATGGCTACACCTTC
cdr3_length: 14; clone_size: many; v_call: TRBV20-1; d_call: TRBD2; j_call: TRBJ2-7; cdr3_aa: CSAISGRAGYEQYF; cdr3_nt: TGCAGTGCCATCAGCGGGAGGGCCGGGTACGAGCAGTACTTC
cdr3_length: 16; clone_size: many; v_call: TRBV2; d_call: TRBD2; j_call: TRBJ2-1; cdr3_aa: CASSEVSSGTDNEQFF; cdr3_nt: TGTGCCAGCAGTGAAGTGTCTAGCGGGACAGACAATGAGCAGTTCTTC
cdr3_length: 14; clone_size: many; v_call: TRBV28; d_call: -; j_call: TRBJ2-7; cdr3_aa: CASSLLSEGHEQYF; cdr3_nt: TGTGCCAGCAGTTTACTTAGCGAGGGCCACGAGCAGTACTTC
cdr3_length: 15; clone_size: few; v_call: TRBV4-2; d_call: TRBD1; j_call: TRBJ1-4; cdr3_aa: CASSQDGTGNEKLFF; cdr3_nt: TGTGCCAGCAGCCAAGACGGGACAGGGAATGAAAAACTGTTTTTT
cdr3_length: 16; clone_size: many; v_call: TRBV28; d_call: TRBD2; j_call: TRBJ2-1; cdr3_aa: CASRQKREGLSNEQFF; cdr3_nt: TGTGCCAGCAGGCAAAAGCGGGAGGGCCTCTCCAATGAGCAGTTCTTC
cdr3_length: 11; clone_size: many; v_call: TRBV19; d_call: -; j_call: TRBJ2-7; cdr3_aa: CASSGSGEQYF; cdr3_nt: TGTGCCAGTAGTGGCAGCGGCGAGCAGTACTTC
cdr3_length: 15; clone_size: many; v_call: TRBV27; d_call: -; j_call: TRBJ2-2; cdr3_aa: CASSLSWPNTGELFF; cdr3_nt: TGTGCCAGCAGTTTATCCTGGCCAAACACCGGGGAGCTGTTTTTT
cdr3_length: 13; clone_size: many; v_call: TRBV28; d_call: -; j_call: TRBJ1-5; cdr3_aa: CASSRHNNQPQHF; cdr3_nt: TGTGCCAGCAGTCGGCATAATAATCAGCCCCAGCATTTT
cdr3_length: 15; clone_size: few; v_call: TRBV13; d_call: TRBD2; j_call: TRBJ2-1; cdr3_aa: CASSLPSGTYNEQFF; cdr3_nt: TGTGCCAGCAGCTTACCTAGCGGAACCTACAATGAGCAGTTCTTC
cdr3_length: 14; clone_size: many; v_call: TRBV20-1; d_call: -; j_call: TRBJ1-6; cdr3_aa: CSARDSSYNSPLHF; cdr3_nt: TGCAGTGCTAGAGACAGCTCCTATAATTCACCCCTCCACTTT
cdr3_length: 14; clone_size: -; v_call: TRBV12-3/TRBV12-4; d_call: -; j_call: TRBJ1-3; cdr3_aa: CASRPTLSADTIYF; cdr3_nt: TGTGCCAGCAGGCCGACTCTCTCGGCGGACACCATATATTTT
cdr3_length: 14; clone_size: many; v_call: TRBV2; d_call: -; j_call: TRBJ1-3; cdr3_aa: CASSGGNSGNTIYF; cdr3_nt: TGTGCCAGCAGTGGAGGGAACTCTGGAAACACCATATATTTT
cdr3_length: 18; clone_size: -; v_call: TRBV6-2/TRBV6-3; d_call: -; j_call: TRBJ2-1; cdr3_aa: CASSERVTRVGPYNEQFF; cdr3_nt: TGTGCCAGCAGTGAAAGGGTTACGCGGGTTGGTCCCTACAATGAGCAGTTCTTC
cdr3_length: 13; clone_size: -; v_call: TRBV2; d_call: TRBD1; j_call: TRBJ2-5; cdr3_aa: CASSTGGGETQYF; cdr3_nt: TGTGCCAGCAGTACAGGGGGCGGCGAGACCCAGTACTTC
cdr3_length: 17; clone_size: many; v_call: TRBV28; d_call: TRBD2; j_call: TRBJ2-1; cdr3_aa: CASSDLTSGEGVDEQFF; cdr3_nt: TGTGCCAGCAGTGACCTGACTAGCGGGGAGGGTGTGGATGAGCAGTTCTTC
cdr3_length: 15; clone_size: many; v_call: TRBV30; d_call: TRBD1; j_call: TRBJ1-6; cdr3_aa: CAWSLTVQGNSPLHF; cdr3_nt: TGTGCCTGGAGTCTCACGGTACAGGGGAATTCACCCCTCCACTTT
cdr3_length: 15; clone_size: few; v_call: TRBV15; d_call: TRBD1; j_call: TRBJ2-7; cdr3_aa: CATSRTGTGTYEQYF; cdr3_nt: TGTGCCACCAGCAGAACCGGGACAGGAACCTACGAGCAGTACTTC
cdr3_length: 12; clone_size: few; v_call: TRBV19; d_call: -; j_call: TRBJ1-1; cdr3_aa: CASSRGHTEAFF; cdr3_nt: TGTGCCAGTAGCAGGGGTCACACTGAAGCTTTCTTT
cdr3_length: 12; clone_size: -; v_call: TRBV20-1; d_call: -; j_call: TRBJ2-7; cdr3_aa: CSAREGSHEQYF; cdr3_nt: TGCAGTGCTAGAGAGGGATCCCACGAGCAGTACTTC
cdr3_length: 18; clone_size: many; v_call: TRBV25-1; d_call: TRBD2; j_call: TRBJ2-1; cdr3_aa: CASSDPDPGTSGRNEQFF; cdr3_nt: TGTGCCAGCAGTGACCCTGATCCCGGGACTAGCGGGAGAAATGAGCAGTTCTTC
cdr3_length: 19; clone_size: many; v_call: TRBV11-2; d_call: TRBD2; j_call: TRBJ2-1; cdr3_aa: CASSLASSRLAGSYNEQFF; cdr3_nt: TGTGCCAGCAGCTTAGCCTCCTCAAGACTAGCGGGAAGCTACAATGAGCAGTTCTTC
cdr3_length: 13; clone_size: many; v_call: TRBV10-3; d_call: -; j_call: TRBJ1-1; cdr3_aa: CAINDRMNTEAFF; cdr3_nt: TGTGCCATCAACGACAGGATGAACACTGAAGCTTTCTTT
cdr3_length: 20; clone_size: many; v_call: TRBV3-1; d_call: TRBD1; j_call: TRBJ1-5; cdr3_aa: CASSQRPPGQGQSSNQPQHF; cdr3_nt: TGTGCCAGCAGCCAAAGACCCCCTGGACAGGGACAAAGTAGCAATCAGCCCCAGCATTTT
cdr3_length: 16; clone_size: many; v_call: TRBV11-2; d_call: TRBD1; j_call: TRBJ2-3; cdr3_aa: CASSSQDRGSKDTQYF; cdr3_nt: TGTGCCAGCAGCTCCCAGGACAGGGGAAGTAAAGATACGCAGTATTTT
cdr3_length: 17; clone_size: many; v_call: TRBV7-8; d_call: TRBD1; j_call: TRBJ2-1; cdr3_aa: CASSLLGTGTGVDEQFF; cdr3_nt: TGTGCCAGCAGCTTATTAGGGACCGGGACAGGGGTCGATGAGCAGTTCTTC
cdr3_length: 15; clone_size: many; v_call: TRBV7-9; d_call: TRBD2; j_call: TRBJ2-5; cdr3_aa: CASSLGGGGKETQYF; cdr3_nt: TGTGCCAGCAGCTTAGGAGGCGGGGGAAAAGAGACCCAGTACTTC
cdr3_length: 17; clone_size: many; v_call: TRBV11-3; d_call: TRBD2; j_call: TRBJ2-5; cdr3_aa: CASRDVAFAGDTETQYF; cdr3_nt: TGTGCCAGCAGGGATGTGGCTTTTGCGGGAGATACGGAGACCCAGTACTTC
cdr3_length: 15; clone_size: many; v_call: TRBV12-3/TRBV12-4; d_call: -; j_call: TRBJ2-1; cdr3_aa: CASSPLVATYNEQFF; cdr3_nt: TGTGCCAGCAGTCCCTTGGTCGCGACTTACAATGAGCAGTTCTTC
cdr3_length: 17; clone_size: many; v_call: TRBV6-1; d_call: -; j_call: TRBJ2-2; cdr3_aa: CATGVTSFSSNTGELFF; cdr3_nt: TGTGCCACCGGTGTGACTAGTTTCTCCTCGAACACCGGGGAGCTGTTTTTT
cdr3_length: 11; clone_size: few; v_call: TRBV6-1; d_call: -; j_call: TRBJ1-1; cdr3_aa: CASSPSTEASF; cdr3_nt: TGTGCCAGCAGCCCTAGTACTGAAGCTTCCTTT
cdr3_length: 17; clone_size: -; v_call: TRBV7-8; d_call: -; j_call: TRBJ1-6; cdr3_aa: CASSPQRTGSRGSPLHF; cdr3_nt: TGTGCCAGCAGCCCTCAAAGGACGGGAAGCAGGGGTTCACCCCTCCACTTT
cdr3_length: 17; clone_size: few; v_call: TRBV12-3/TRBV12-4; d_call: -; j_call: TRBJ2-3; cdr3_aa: CASSFLAELGGTDTQYF; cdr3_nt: TGTGCCAGCAGTTTTTTGGCGGAACTAGGGGGGACAGATACGCAGTATTTT
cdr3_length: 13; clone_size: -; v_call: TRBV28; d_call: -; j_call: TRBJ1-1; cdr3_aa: CASSKDMNTEAFF; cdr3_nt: TGTGCCAGCAGCAAGGATATGAACACTGAAGCTTTCTTT
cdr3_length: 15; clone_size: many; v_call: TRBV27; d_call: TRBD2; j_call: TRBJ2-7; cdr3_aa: CASRLSGIGSYEQYF; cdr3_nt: TGTGCCAGCAGGCTCAGCGGGATAGGGTCCTACGAGCAGTACTTC
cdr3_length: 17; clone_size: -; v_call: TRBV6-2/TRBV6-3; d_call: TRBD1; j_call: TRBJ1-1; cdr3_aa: CASSYLPGQALNTEAFF; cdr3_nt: TGTGCCAGCAGTTACCTGCCGGGACAGGCCCTGAACACTGAAGCTTTCTTT